A single T cell receptor (beta chain) is shown here with its context. Germline values: CDR1 LGHDT, CDR2 YNNKEL (reference sequence). The CDR3 is 16 amino acids. Deletions cut 4 bases from V and 0 bases from J, with 13 bases between. TEMRA cells were FACS-enriched, and CD8+ and CD4+ T cells were isolated negatively. RNA in amounts of roughly 0.5 to 1 ug was reverse transcribed with random hexamers. TCRdb called the immunoSEQ multiplex PCR reads again in MiXCR, with one record for every CDR3 protein. The sample lists 150,000 or so distinct CDR3 sequences, approximately 96% occurring once. This specimen comes from a study of CD8 T cells in Susac syndrome.

Sequenced material: CD4+ T cells from PBMCs. The clonotype originates from a human donor in good health. This chain uses TRBV3-1 with TRBJ1-5, with D unresolved. The CDR3 loop is CASSRTIPNSNQPQHF. The CDR3 coding sequence is TGTGCCAGCAGCCGGACGATTCCTAATAGCAATCAGCCCCAGCATTTT.